The clone carrying this TCR beta chain was observed a handful of times. The J segment lost 7 bases and the V segment lost 1 base, leaving 8 bases of the junction unmatched. The CDR3 has 16 amino acids. CDR1 and CDR2 (germline): SGHNT, YYREEE (reference sequence). This record comes from a study of patients with pleural tuberculosis. From the reads, TCRdb called clonotypes with MiXCR, one entry per CDR3 protein. This table holds some 48,000 distinct CDR3 sequences, under 8.5% found once. The sequence was collected from a human donor with pleural tuberculosis. The V and J genes are TRBV5-4 and TRBJ2-1; TRBD2 matches 10 bases. CDR3: CASSLNPSGSSNEQFF. The CDR3 DNA is TGTGCCAGCAGCTTGAATCCTAGCGGGAGTAGTAATGAGCAGTTCTTC.